This entry features one TCR beta chain sequence. What it binds is unknown. RNA transcripts were the template for amplifying TCR beta CDR3 regions. An initial round of RT-PCR targeting the TCR CDR3 relied on the HTBI primer set. TCRdb re-called the multiplex PCR reads through MiXCR, storing one row per CDR3 protein. The sample holds around 97,000 distinct CDR3 sequences, 47% seen once. These data come from a study of T cells in Graves' hyperthyroidism and ophthalmopathy. Study details: Peripheral blood was drawn at first diagnosis, prior to all treatment. Study observations and caveats: Within blood appeared most thyroid clonotypes that had expanded above 0.001.

Graves' hyperthyroidism without ophthalmopathy progression within 18 months was termed stable. Germline V CDR1 and CDR2: SNHLY, FYNNEI. J lost 4 bases, V lost 1 base, and 1 base had no gene match. The CDR3 runs 16 residues. Material for sequencing was blood. This TCR was sampled from a man in his forties with Graves' hyperthyroidism. J is TRBJ2-1 and V is TRBV2; 13 nucleotides match TRBD2. Here the CDR3 reads CASSEGTSGSYNEQFF. In nucleotides, the CDR3 is TGTGCCAGCAGTGAAGGGACTAGCGGGAGTTACAATGAGCAGTTCTTC.